This is a list of T cell receptor beta chains from one sample in a study of T-cell memory formation after mild COVID-19. TCRdb used MiXCR to reprocess the 5' RACE reads, holding one entry per CDR3 protein. The sample records approximately 150,000 distinct CDR3 sequences, 10% to 15% being singletons. Sequenced material: PBMCs or a T cell subset sorted from them (not recorded which). The receptor source for this set is a man aged 18-30 years who had mild COVID-19 (a few samples of this study predate the infection). Cell type and time point are not known. Both conserved end residues are part of each CDR3. A D gene is named only where the DNA matches it firmly. A row's size may be missing; if present it is once, few, many or a size class.

d_gene	abundance	v_gene	j_gene	CDR3nt	CDR3aa
TRBD2	.	TRBV10-1	TRBJ2-1	TGCGCCAGCAGTGAGGCCGCGGGGGTCAATGAGCAGTTCTTC	CASSEAAGVNEQFF
.	.	TRBV11-2	TRBJ2-3	TGTGCCAGCAGCTTAACCCGGGGCGTTGGCGATACGCAGTATTTT	CASSLTRGVGDTQYF
.	few	TRBV6-6	TRBJ1-2	TGTGCCAGTCAGGCGGGCGCGAACTATGGCTACACCTTC	CASQAGANYGYTF
TRBD1	.	TRBV10-3	TRBJ2-7	TGTGCCAGCGCCGGGACAGCTTACGAGCAGTACTTC	CASAGTAYEQYF
TRBD2	few	TRBV6-6	TRBJ2-1	TGTGCCAGCAGTCCCTCGGGCGGGGGCTACAATGAGCAGTTCTTC	CASSPSGGGYNEQFF
.	few	TRBV7-2	TRBJ2-7	TGTGCCAGCAGCATCTACGGACTACACTACGAGCAGTACTTC	CASSIYGLHYEQYF
TRBD1	many	TRBV18	TRBJ1-2	TGTGCCAGCTCACCACGGACAGGGGGCTATGGCTACACCTTC	CASSPRTGGYGYTF
.	few	TRBV5-1	TRBJ2-4	TGCGCCAGCAGCTTCGACCAGAACATTCAGTACTTC	CASSFDQNIQYF
.	.	TRBV12-3/TRBV12-4	TRBJ2-2	TGTGCCAGCAGTTTAGTTGGGGTCGGGGAGCTGTTTTTT	CASSLVGVGELFF
.	.	TRBV4-3	TRBJ1-4	TGCGCCAGCAGCCCCTTGGTAGGGGCCGGCGCTGGAAAACTGTTTTTT	CASSPLVGAGAGKLFF
.	few	TRBV5-6	TRBJ2-1	TGTGCCAGCAGCTTGTTGAGGGGGGATGAGCAGTTCTTC	CASSLLRGDEQFF
.	.	TRBV5-1	TRBJ1-1	TGCGCCAGCAGTTCCGGGTCCTTATATAACTTCTTGAACACTGAAGCTTTCTTT	CASSSGSLYNFLNTEAFF
.	.	TRBV7-2	TRBJ1-1	TGTGCCAGCAGCTTAGCCTACAAGAACACTGAAGCTTTCTTT	CASSLAYKNTEAFF
TRBD1	few	TRBV6-5	TRBJ2-6	TGTGCCAGCAGTTCTAGGGACAGGGGAACTGGGGCCAACGTCCTGACTTTC	CASSSRDRGTGANVLTF
.	few	TRBV10-3	TRBJ2-1	TGTGCCACCGTATCATCCAGCTCCTACAATGAGCAGTTCTTC	CATVSSSSYNEQFF
.	.	TRBV7-2	TRBJ1-2	TGTGCCAGCAGTTCGGGGACACGAAACTATGGCTACACCTTC	CASSSGTRNYGYTF
.	many	TRBV3-1	TRBJ2-1	TGTGCCAGCAGCCAAGATGGCCGGGACTACAATGAGCAGTTCTTC	CASSQDGRDYNEQFF
TRBD2	few	TRBV3-1	TRBJ2-3	TGTGCCAGCAGCCCCGGCGCGGGACTAACAGACTCATTT	CASSPGAGLTDSF
TRBD1	.	TRBV7-2	TRBJ2-5	TGTGCCAGCAGCGTTAGGGGGCCGGAGACCCAGCACTTC	CASSVRGPETQHF
.	.	TRBV18	TRBJ2-1	TGTGCCAGCTCACCTACTTATGAATCCTACAATGAGCAGTTCTTC	CASSPTYESYNEQFF
TRBD1	few	TRBV19	TRBJ1-1	TGTGCCAGTAGTATCTTACAGGGGAGCACTGAAGCTTTCTTT	CASSILQGSTEAFF
TRBD2	once	TRBV7-7	TRBJ2-1	TGTGCTAGCAGCGAAGCCGGGACTAGCGTTAATGAGCAGTTCTTC	CASSEAGTSVNEQFF
.	few	TRBV29-1	TRBJ1-1	TGCAGCGGTCACACGTTCGGGGTTGTGGCAGGGGAGAACACTGAAGCTTTCTTT	CSGHTFGVVAGENTEAFF
.	.	TRBV6-2/TRBV6-3	TRBJ1-5	TGTGCCAGTAGTGTGGGGGGGCCCCAGCATTTT	CASSVGGPQHF
TRBD2	.	TRBV28	TRBJ2-3	TGTGCCAGCAGCCGCCCGACTAGCGGGGGGGATACGCAGTATTTT	CASSRPTSGGDTQYF
.	few	TRBV3-1	TRBJ2-3	TGTGCCAGCAGCATACTTCGGGATACGCAGTATTTT	CASSILRDTQYF
TRBD1	few	TRBV7-2	TRBJ2-2	TGTGCCAGCAGCTTAGGGGGACAGGGGTGGTCCGGGGAGCTGTTTTTT	CASSLGGQGWSGELFF
.	.	TRBV28	TRBJ2-5	TGTGCCAGCAGTTTAGGTCTCGGTTACGGGGCGGGTGAGGGGACCCAGTACTTC	CASSLGLGYGAGEGTQYF
TRBD1	many	TRBV5-6	TRBJ1-5	TGTGCCAGCAGCTTGTCAGGGGGCGATCAGCCCCAGCATTTT	CASSLSGGDQPQHF
TRBD1	few	TRBV6-5	TRBJ1-1	TGTGCCAGCAGTGCGGAGACAGGGAGTGGGGAAGCTTTCTTT	CASSAETGSGEAFF
TRBD2	few	TRBV11-2	TRBJ2-2	TGTGCCAGCAGCTTACCAAGGACTAGCGTCTTCGGGGAGCTGTTTTTT	CASSLPRTSVFGELFF
TRBD1	.	TRBV5-1	TRBJ1-3	TGCGCCAGCAGTTTACAGGGGACTGGAAACACCATATATTTT	CASSLQGTGNTIYF
TRBD1	.	TRBV6-6	TRBJ2-7	TGTGCCAGCAGTAACGACAGGGGGTCCTACGAGCAGTACTTC	CASSNDRGSYEQYF
.	few	TRBV12-3/TRBV12-4	TRBJ1-4	TGTGCCAGCAGTTTCTACGGTGCAACTAATGAAAAACTGTTTTTT	CASSFYGATNEKLFF
TRBD1	few	TRBV20-1	TRBJ1-5	TGCAGTGCTAGCCGGGACAGGGGGCCTCAGCCCCAGCATTTT	CSASRDRGPQPQHF
.	few	TRBV4-3	TRBJ2-1	TGCGCCAGCAGCCAAGAACCCCGGGTTGGGGTTGAGCAGTTCTTC	CASSQEPRVGVEQFF
TRBD1	.	TRBV5-5	TRBJ1-1	TGTGCCAGCAGCAGAGGACAGGGGGTTCTAACTGAAGCTTTCTTT	CASSRGQGVLTEAFF
TRBD1	few	TRBV2	TRBJ1-6	TGTGCCAGCAGTGATGGACAGGGGAATTCACCCCTCCACTTT	CASSDGQGNSPLHF
.	few	TRBV4-2	TRBJ1-3	TGTGCCAGCAGCCAAGGACGATACTCTGGAAACACCATATATTTT	CASSQGRYSGNTIYF
.	.	TRBV29-1	TRBJ1-5	TGCAGCGTTGCCGAAGGACAGATCAATCAGCCCCAGCATTTT	CSVAEGQINQPQHF
.	few	TRBV24-1	TRBJ2-2	TGTGCCACCAAGGTAACGGGTGCTGCGAACACCGGGGAGCTGTTTTTT	CATKVTGAANTGELFF
TRBD1	.	TRBV18	TRBJ1-1	TGTGCCAGCTCACCCCAGAGGACAGGGGGTGGAACTGAAGCTTTCTTT	CASSPQRTGGGTEAFF
TRBD1	few	TRBV12-3/TRBV12-4	TRBJ1-6	TGTGCCAGCAGGGTACAGGGGGCGATTAATTCACCCCTCCACTTT	CASRVQGAINSPLHF
.	.	TRBV20-1	TRBJ1-5	TGCAGTGCTCAAGCCTTTAGCAATCAGCCCCAGCATTTT	CSAQAFSNQPQHF
.	.	TRBV20-1	TRBJ1-5	TGCAGTGCTAGAGATCCGAGGGACAATCAGCCCCAGCATTTT	CSARDPRDNQPQHF
.	few	TRBV12-3/TRBV12-4	TRBJ2-3	TGTGCCAGCAGTCAGGTGGATACGGATACGCAGTATTTT	CASSQVDTDTQYF
TRBD1	.	TRBV6-6	TRBJ2-3	TGTGCCAGCAGTTGGACAGGGTCCGGTACGCAGTATTTT	CASSWTGSGTQYF
.	few	TRBV18	TRBJ2-3	TGTGCCAGCTCACCTGTCTCCTACCGCACAGATACGCAGTATTTT	CASSPVSYRTDTQYF
.	.	TRBV3-1	TRBJ1-5	TGTGCCAGCAGCCAAGACTTGGGGGGCCATCAGCCCCAGCATTTT	CASSQDLGGHQPQHF
.	few	TRBV27	TRBJ1-2	TGTGCCAGCATGGATCTTCCCGGGAGGGGACGAGGTGGCTACACCTTC	CASMDLPGRGRGGYTF
.	.	TRBV5-1	TRBJ2-3	TGCGCCGCGGGTCCTCGGGGTGCCCCTTCTGAGAAGCAGTATTTT	CAAGPRGAPSEKQYF
.	.	TRBV6-2/TRBV6-3	TRBJ2-3	TGTGCCAGCAGTTACTTGGCGACAGCAGATACGCAGTATTTT	CASSYLATADTQYF